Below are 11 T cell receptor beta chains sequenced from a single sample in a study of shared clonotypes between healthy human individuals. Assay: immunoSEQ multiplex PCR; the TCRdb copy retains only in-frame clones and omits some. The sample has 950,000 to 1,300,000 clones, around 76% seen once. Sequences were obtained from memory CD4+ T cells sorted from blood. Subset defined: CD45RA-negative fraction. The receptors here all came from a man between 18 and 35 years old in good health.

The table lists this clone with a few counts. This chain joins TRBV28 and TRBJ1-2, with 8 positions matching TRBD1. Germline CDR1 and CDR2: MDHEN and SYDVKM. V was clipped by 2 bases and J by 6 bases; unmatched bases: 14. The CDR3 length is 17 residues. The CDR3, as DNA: TGTGCCAGCAGTTTACTGACAGGGGCCGGGCCCTCCGATGGCTACACCTTC. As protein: CASSLLTGAGPSDGYTF.

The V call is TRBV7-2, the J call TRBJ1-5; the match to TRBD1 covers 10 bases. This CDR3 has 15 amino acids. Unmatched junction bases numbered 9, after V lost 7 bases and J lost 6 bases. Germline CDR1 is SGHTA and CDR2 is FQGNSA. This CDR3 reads CASTSTGGLGQPQHF. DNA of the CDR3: TGTGCCAGCACCTCGACAGGGGGCTTGGGTCAGCCCCAGCATTTT.

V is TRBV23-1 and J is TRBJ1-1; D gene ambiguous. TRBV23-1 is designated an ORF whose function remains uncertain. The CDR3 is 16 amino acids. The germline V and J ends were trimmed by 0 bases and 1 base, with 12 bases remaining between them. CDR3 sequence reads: CASSQSQGWGNTEAFF. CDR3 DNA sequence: TGCGCCAGCAGTCAATCGCAAGGGTGGGGGAACACTGAAGCTTTCTTT.

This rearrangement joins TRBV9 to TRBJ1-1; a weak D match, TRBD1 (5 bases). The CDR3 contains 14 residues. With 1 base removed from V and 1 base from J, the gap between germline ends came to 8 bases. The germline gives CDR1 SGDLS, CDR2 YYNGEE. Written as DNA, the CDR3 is TGTGCCAGCAGCGTATTGGGGGAGAACACTGAAGCTTTCTTT. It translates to CASSVLGENTEAFF.

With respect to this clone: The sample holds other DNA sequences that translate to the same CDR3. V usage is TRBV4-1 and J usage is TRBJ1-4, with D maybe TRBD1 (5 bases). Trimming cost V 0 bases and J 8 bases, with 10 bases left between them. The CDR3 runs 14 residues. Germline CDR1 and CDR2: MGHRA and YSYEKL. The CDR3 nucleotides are TGCGCCAGCAGCCAAGACAGGGTTAGGGAAAAACTGTTTTTT. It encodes CASSQDRVREKLFF.

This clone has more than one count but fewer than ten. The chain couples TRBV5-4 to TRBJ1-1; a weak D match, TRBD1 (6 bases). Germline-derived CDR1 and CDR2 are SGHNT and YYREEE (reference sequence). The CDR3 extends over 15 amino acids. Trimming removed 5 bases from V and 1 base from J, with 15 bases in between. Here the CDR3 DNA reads TGTGCCAGCAGACAGAAGGGGGGAGGGAACACTGAAGCTTTCTTT. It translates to CASRQKGGGNTEAFF.

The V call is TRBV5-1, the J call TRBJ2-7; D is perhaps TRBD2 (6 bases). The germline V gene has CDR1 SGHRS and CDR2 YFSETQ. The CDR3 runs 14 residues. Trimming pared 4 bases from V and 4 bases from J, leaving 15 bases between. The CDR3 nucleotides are TGCGCCAGCAGCCCTCGGAGGGAGAGTTACGAGCAGTACTTC. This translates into CASSPRRESYEQYF. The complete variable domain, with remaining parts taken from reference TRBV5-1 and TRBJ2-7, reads KAGVTQTPRYLIKTRGQQVTLSCSPISGHRSVSWYQQTPGQGLQFLFEYFSETQRNKGNFPGRFSGRQFSNSRSEMNVSTLELGDSALYLCASSPRRESYEQYFGPGTRLTVT.

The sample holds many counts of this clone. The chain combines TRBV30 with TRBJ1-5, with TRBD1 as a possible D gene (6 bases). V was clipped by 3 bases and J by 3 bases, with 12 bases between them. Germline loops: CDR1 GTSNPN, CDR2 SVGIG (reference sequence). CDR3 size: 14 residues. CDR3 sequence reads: CAWSAQGNNQPQHF. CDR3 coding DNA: TGTGCCTGGAGCGCCCAGGGGAACAATCAGCCCCAGCATTTT.

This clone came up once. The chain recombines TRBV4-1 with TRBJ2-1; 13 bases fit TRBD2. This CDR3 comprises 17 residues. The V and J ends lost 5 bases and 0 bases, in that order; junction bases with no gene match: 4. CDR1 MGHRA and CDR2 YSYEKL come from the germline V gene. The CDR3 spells CASSLTSGGSSYNEQFF. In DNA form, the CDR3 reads TGCGCCAGCAGCTTGACTAGCGGGGGGAGCTCCTACAATGAGCAGTTCTTC.

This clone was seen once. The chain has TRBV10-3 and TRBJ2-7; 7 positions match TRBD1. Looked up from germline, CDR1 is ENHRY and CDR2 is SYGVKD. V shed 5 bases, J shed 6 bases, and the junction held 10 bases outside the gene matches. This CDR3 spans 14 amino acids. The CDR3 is CAISYDRVRGEQYF. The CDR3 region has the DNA TGTGCCATCAGTTACGACAGGGTACGGGGCGAGCAGTACTTC.

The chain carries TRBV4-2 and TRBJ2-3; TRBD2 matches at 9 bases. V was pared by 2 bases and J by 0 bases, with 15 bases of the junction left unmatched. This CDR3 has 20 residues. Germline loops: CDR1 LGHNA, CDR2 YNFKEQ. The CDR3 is CASSQRGPLAGTTSTDTQYF. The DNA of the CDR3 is TGTGCCAGCAGCCAACGAGGTCCGCTAGCGGGGACCACTAGCACAGATACGCAGTATTTT.